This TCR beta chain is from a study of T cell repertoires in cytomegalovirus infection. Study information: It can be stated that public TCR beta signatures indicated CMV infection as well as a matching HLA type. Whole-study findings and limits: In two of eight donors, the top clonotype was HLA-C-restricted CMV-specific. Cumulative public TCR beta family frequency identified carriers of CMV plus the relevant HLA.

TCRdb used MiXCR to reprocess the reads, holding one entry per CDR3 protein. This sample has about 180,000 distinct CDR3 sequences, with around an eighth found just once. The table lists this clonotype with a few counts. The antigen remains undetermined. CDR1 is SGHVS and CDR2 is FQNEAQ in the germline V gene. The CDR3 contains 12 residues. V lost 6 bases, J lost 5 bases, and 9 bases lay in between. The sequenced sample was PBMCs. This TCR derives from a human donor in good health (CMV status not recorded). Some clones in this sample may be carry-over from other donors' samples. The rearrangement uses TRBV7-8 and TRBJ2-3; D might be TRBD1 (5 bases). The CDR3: CASRKGLDTQYF. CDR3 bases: TGTGCCAGCAGGAAGGGGTTAGATACGCAGTATTTT.